These 23 T cell receptor beta chains share one sample of origin, sequenced in a study of blood T cell repertoires in COVID-19. Sequenced by immunoSEQ multiplex PCR; TCRdb stores in-frame clones only, minus some. The table lists 150,000 to 200,000 clones, approximately 85% of them singletons. Sequencing input: PBMCs or T cells enriched from blood (not recorded which). The receptor set was obtained from a man between 35 and 55 years old who had recovered from COVID-19.

The chain is built from TRBV28 and TRBJ2-3; TRBD1 agrees at 8 bases. CDR1 is MDHEN and CDR2 is SYDVKM in the germline V gene. The CDR3 contains 14 residues. Trimming at V came to 4 bases and at J to 6 bases, leaving 6 bases not matched to a gene. DNA of the CDR3: TGTGCCAGCAGTTCCGTCAGGGGGCTTGATACGCAGTATTTT. It yields the protein CASSSVRGLDTQYF.

The chain employs TRBV7-3 and TRBJ2-1; D is uncertain. V shed 1 base and J shed 3 bases, with 10 bases lying between them. The CDR3 covers 15 residues. CDR1 SGHTA and CDR2 FQGTGA come from the germline V gene. The CDR3 here is CASSLNSAVYNEQFF. The DNA of the CDR3 is TGTGCCAGCAGCTTAAACTCCGCCGTCTACAATGAGCAGTTCTTC. The complete variable domain, with remaining parts taken from reference TRBV7-3 and TRBJ2-1, reads GAGVSQTPSNKVTEKGKYVELRCDPISGHTALYWYRQSLGQGPEFLIYFQGTGAADDSGLPNDRFFAVRPEGSVSTLKIQRTERGDSAVYLCASSLNSAVYNEQFFGPGTRLTVL.

This clone came up many times. The chain carries TRBV29-1 and TRBJ2-2, with TRBD2 matching 11 bases. Germline CDR1 SQVTM, CDR2 ANQGSEA. CDR3 length: 14 amino acids. Trimming removed 6 bases from V and 5 bases from J; junction bases left unmatched: 5. CDR3 DNA sequence: TGCAGCGTGAAGGGACTAGCGGCTACCGGGGAGCTGTTTTTT. It encodes CSVKGLAATGELFF.

This chain links TRBV7-3 with TRBJ1-6; 7 bases map to TRBD1. Germline CDR1 SGHTA, CDR2 FQGTGA. This CDR3 region has 15 residues. J was trimmed by 8 bases and V by 5 bases; bases with no gene match: 9. CDR3 amino acids: CASSSRQGDDSPLHF. Here the CDR3 DNA reads TGTGCCAGCAGCAGCCGACAGGGAGATGATTCACCCCTCCACTTT. Using reference TRBV7-3 and TRBJ1-6 for the parts outside the CDR3, the full variable domain is GAGVSQTPSNKVTEKGKYVELRCDPISGHTALYWYRQSLGQGPEFLIYFQGTGAADDSGLPNDRFFAVRPEGSVSTLKIQRTERGDSAVYLCASSSRQGDDSPLHFGNGTRLTVT.

V is TRBV29-1 and J is TRBJ1-1, with 9 bases fitting TRBD1. V lost 7 bases to trimming and J lost 7 bases; unmatched junction nucleotides: 10. The germline V gene encodes CDR1 SQVTM and CDR2 ANQGSEA. The CDR3 totals 13 residues. CDR3 loop: CSARSGTGYEAFF. The CDR3 coding sequence is TGCAGCGCTAGATCCGGGACAGGGTATGAAGCTTTCTTT.

This chain uses TRBV9 with TRBJ1-2; D gene ambiguous. V lost 3 bases and J 10 bases, leaving 19 bases between the germline ends. Per germline, CDR1 SGDLS and CDR2 YYNGEE. The CDR3 is 14 amino acids. This chain's CDR3 is CASSAEFNPSFYTF. The CDR3 DNA follows: TGTGCCAGCAGCGCCGAGTTTAACCCTTCCTTCTACACCTTC. Supplemented by reference TRBV9 and TRBJ1-2, the full variable domain reads DSGVTQTPKHLITATGQRVTLRCSPRSGDLSVYWYQQSLDQGLQFLIQYYNGEERAKGNILERFSAQQFPDLHSELNLSSLELGDSALYFCASSAEFNPSFYTFGSGTRLTVV.

The chain couples TRBV5-1 to TRBJ1-1, with 7 positions matching TRBD1. Germline trimming cut 0 bases from V and 11 bases from J; bases unmatched to any gene: 10. The CDR3 is 14 amino acids. The germline gives CDR1 SGHRS, CDR2 YFSETQ. CDR3 loop: CASSLAGTVESAFF. The CDR3 bases are TGCGCCAGCAGCTTGGCTGGGACAGTGGAGTCGGCTTTCTTT.

This clone was counted once. The chain joins TRBV6-2 or TRBV6-3 to TRBJ1-5, with D hard to call. The germline V gene has CDR1 MNHEY and CDR2 SVGEGT. V was pared by 6 bases and J by 5 bases, with 14 bases between. This CDR3 is 14 amino acids long. The CDR3 is CASSRHEGHQPQHF. CDR3 nucleotides: TGTGCCAGCAGCCGACATGAGGGCCATCAGCCCCAGCATTTT.

The chain is built from TRBV30 and TRBJ2-2; D is unresolved. This CDR3 is 12 amino acids long. V was shortened by 0 bases and J by 7 bases, with 6 bases between the two germline ends. Germline CDR1 reads GTSNPN; CDR2 reads SVGIG (reference sequence). The CDR3 coding sequence is TGTGCCTGGAGTGTACGAGGCGGGGAGCTGTTTTTT. It specifies CAWSVRGGELFF.

The J gene is TRBJ1-1, the V gene TRBV5-1; D perhaps matches TRBD1 (6 bases). Germline CDR1 reads SGHRS; CDR2 reads YFSETQ. The CDR3 consists of 13 residues. The ends were cut back, 3 bases at V and 5 bases at J, with 11 bases in the middle. CDR3 loop: CASSSTGETEAFF. CDR3 DNA sequence: TGCGCCAGCAGCTCGACAGGAGAGACTGAAGCTTTCTTT.

This sequence joins TRBV2 and TRBJ2-3; tentative D call: TRBD1 (6 bases). V dropped 8 bases and J dropped 3 bases, with 18 bases sitting between them. CDR3 length equals 15 residues. Germline values: CDR1 SNHLY, CDR2 FYNNEI. CDR3 in amino acids: CASLPPGQITDTQYF. CDR3 DNA sequence: TGTGCCAGCCTTCCTCCGGGACAAATAACAGATACGCAGTATTTT.

The CDR3 region has the DNA TGTGCCAGCAGCTTAGATGCGTCGACAGGCTATGGCTACACCTTC. Translated, it gives CASSLDASTGYGYTF. The chain has TRBV7-2 and TRBJ1-2; D is possibly TRBD1 (6 bases). The CDR3 covers 15 residues. The V end was cut by 1 base, the J end by 4 bases, with 13 bases between. CDR1 is SGHTA and CDR2 is FQGNSA in the germline V gene.

This chain joins TRBV19 and TRBJ2-3; the D gene is possibly TRBD1 (7 bases). The CDR3 consists of 14 residues. V was cut by 5 bases and J by 3 bases, with 12 bases left in between. Per germline, CDR1 LNHDA and CDR2 SQIVND (reference sequence). The CDR3 here is CASSLEGATDTQYF. For the CDR3, the DNA is TGTGCCAGTAGTTTGGAGGGGGCAACAGATACGCAGTATTTT.

The chain couples TRBV2 to TRBJ1-5; D ambiguous. Germline lookup yields CDR1 SNHLY and CDR2 FYNNEI. CDR3 length: 13 amino acids. The V and J ends lost 4 bases and 3 bases respectively, with 7 bases between them. The CDR3 region is CASSGEFNQPQHF. CDR3 DNA sequence: TGTGCCAGCAGTGGGGAGTTCAATCAGCCCCAGCATTTT.

This sequence joins TRBV28 and TRBJ1-4, with D perhaps TRBD1 (5 bases). Trimming removed 4 bases at V and 5 bases at J, with 11 bases between. Germline-derived CDR1 and CDR2 are MDHEN and SYDVKM. This CDR3 has 14 amino acids. The CDR3 loop reads CASSSTASNEKLFF. Here the CDR3 DNA reads TGTGCCAGCAGTTCGACAGCCTCAAATGAAAAACTGTTTTTT.

This sequence joins TRBV3-1 (or the pseudogene TRBV3-2) and TRBJ1-1; D uncertain. V dropped 2 bases and J dropped 9 bases, with 13 bases sitting between them. Germline V gene sequence: CDR1 LGHDT, CDR2 YNNKEL (reference sequence). The CDR3 totals 13 residues. The CDR3 reads CASSQWETFQAFF. The CDR3 DNA reads as TGTGCCAGCAGCCAATGGGAGACTTTCCAAGCTTTCTTT.

V usage is TRBV27 and J usage is TRBJ1-1; D remains ambiguous. V lost 7 bases, J lost 2 bases, and 14 bases lay in between. The CDR3 has 14 amino acids. Germline CDR1 is MNHEY and CDR2 is SMNVEV (reference sequence). The CDR3 nucleotides are TGTGCCAGCAAAGTGTGGAGTGATAACACTGAAGCTTTCTTT. Amino acid sequence: CASKVWSDNTEAFF.

This chain joins TRBV29-1 and TRBJ2-5; D not resolved. Per the germline V gene, CDR1 is SQVTM and CDR2 is ANQGSEA. Trimming took off 4 bases at V and 2 bases at J, with 11 bases between the two ends. CDR3 size: 13 residues. CDR3 sequence (DNA): TGCAGCGTTGCTAGAGCGCAGCAAGAGACCCAGTACTTC. It encodes CSVARAQQETQYF.

The chain has TRBV6-1 and TRBJ1-1, with D uncertain. This CDR3 region has 13 residues. V was trimmed by 2 bases and J by 4 bases, leaving 8 bases between them. Germline V gives CDR1 MNHNS, CDR2 SASEGT. CDR3 protein: CASSEWAGTEAFF. The CDR3 region has the DNA TGTGCCAGCAGTGAATGGGCGGGCACTGAAGCTTTCTTT.

This clone showed up just once. The CDR3 loop is CASSDRDSNREAFF. In nucleotides, the CDR3 is TGTGCCAGCAGCGACCGGGACAGCAATCGTGAAGCTTTCTTT. The rearrangement joins TRBV2 to TRBJ1-1; 7 nucleotides line up with TRBD1. Germline-derived CDR1 and CDR2 are SNHLY and FYNNEI. V trimming: 6 bases; J trimming: 7 bases; junction bases outside the gene matches: 11. CDR3 length equals 14 residues.

This clone has just a few counts. CDR3 DNA: TGTGCCAGCAGCCGAGGGTTCGAGCAGTACTTC. Residues: CASSRGFEQYF. The rearrangement links TRBV7-6 to TRBJ2-7, with D tentatively TRBD2 (5 bases). With 5 bases removed from V and 6 bases from J, the gap between germline ends came to 8 bases. The germline V gene encodes CDR1 SGHVS and CDR2 FNYEAQ. The CDR3 spans 11 residues.

This clone was counted a few times. CDR3 amino acids: CAWSGRALHPYEQYF. The CDR3 DNA follows: TGTGCCTGGAGTGGGAGGGCACTTCATCCTTACGAGCAGTACTTC. V is TRBV30 and J is TRBJ2-7; a possible D gene is TRBD2 (6 bases). V was pared by 1 base and J by 4 bases, with 17 bases between. The CDR3 is 15 amino acids. Germline V gives CDR1 GTSNPN, CDR2 SVGIG (reference sequence).

This chain links TRBV5-1 with TRBJ2-3; TRBD1 is a possible D gene (5 bases). The CDR3 runs 20 residues. Deletions cut 0 bases from V and 4 bases from J, with 27 bases between. In germline, CDR1 is SGHRS, CDR2 YFSETQ. The chain's CDR3 is CASSLDRGMGGASTPDTQYF. The CDR3 DNA follows: TGCGCCAGCAGCTTGGATAGGGGAATGGGTGGAGCAAGTACTCCAGATACGCAGTATTTT.